This T cell receptor (beta chain) was observed in a study of blood T cell repertoires in COVID-19. Clones were sequenced by immunoSEQ multiplex PCR, and TCRdb holds only the in-frame ones, with some missing. The sample holds hundreds of thousands of clones, nearly 90% seen once. Trimming left V 2 bases short and J 2 bases short, with 7 bases between. This CDR3 is 14 amino acids long. CDR1 is MNHNS and CDR2 is SASEGT in the germline V gene. The V and J genes are TRBV6-1 and TRBJ2-1, with D perhaps TRBD1 (5 bases). Sequenced: peripheral blood. The receptor was isolated from a human donor in a cohort sampled during active COVID-19. CDR3 region: CASSERGPYNEQFF. The CDR3, as DNA: TGTGCCAGCAGTGAAAGGGGCCCCTACAATGAGCAGTTCTTC.